This entry lists 28 T cell receptor beta chains sequenced from one sample in a study of blood T cells in healthy people across ages. Combining a sample-barcoded 5' primer with a J-beta primer mix, a second PCR ran for roughly 6 to 12 cycles. A single record per CDR3 protein comes from TCRdb applying MiXCR to the 5' RACE reads. The sample comprises over 1,500,000 distinct CDR3 sequences, roughly 43% of which are singletons, and 23% rests with the top ten. The specimen was blood. These receptors all stem from a human donor in good health.

Points on this clonotype: Relative to the germline gene, one junction end is altered; a read error may explain this. The V gene is TRBV6-5, the J gene TRBJ2-3, with D tentatively TRBD2 (5 bases). From germline, CDR1 is MNHEY and CDR2 SVGAGI. The CDR3 is 14 amino acids. Written as DNA, the CDR3 is TGTGCCGGCAGTTCCCCCGGGGGCACAGATACGCAGTATTTT. This encodes CAGSSPGGTDTQYF.

This clonotype was observed once. This chain joins TRBV7-2 and TRBJ2-7; D is unresolved. Germline V lookup: CDR1 SGHTA, CDR2 FQGNSA. V was clipped by 0 bases and J by 7 bases, with 13 bases between them. This CDR3 spans 14 amino acids. CDR3 coding DNA: TGTGCCAGCAGCTTAGCGTCAGCTTTGGGGGAGCAGTACTTC. The encoded protein is CASSLASALGEQYF.

Concerning this clonotype: A much larger clone is a single base away; this may be a read error. J is TRBJ2-7 and V is TRBV20-1, with 14 bases matching TRBD2. There are 14 residues in the CDR3. Germline CDR1 DFQATT, CDR2 SNEGSKA (reference sequence). With 5 bases clipped from V and 0 bases from J, the junction kept 0 bases outside the gene matches. The CDR3 here is CSAGLAGGSYEQYF. As DNA, the CDR3 is TGCAGTGCTGGACTAGCGGGGGGCTCCTACGAGCAGTACTTC.

This clonotype was found a few times. V gene TRBV7-2 combines with J gene TRBJ2-1; TRBD1 matches 11 bases. CDR3 length: 15 residues. Per germline, CDR1 SGHTA and CDR2 FQGNSA. The J segment lost 7 bases and the V segment lost 1 base, leaving 3 bases of the junction unmatched. CDR3 nucleotide sequence: TGTGCCAGCAGCTTAGGGACAGGGGGCTGGAATGAGCAGTTCTTC. It translates to CASSLGTGGWNEQFF. Drawing the rest from reference TRBV7-2 and TRBJ2-1, the complete variable domain is GAGVSQSPSNKVTEKGKDVELRCDPISGHTALYWYRQSLGQGLEFLIYFQGNSAPDKSGLPSDRFSAERTGGSVSTLTIQRTQQEDSAVYLCASSLGTGGWNEQFFGPGTRLTVL.

This clonotype was detected a few times. The chain carries TRBV9 and TRBJ2-3; D might be TRBD1 or TRBD2, each matching 5 bases. The V gene's germline CDR1 is SGDLS and CDR2 YYNGEE. This CDR3 has 16 amino acids. The V end lost 0 bases, the J end lost 2 bases, and 13 bases lay between the germline ends. The CDR3 DNA reads TGTGCCAGCAGCGTAGGAATTGGGGGACCCACAGATACGCAGTATTTT. Translation gives CASSVGIGGPTDTQYF. The full variable domain, with the rest looked up from reference TRBV9 and TRBJ2-3, is DSGVTQTPKHLITATGQRVTLRCSPRSGDLSVYWYQQSLDQGLQFLIQYYNGEERAKGNILERFSAQQFPDLHSELNLSSLELGDSALYFCASSVGIGGPTDTQYFGPGTRLTVL.

This clonotype was counted between two and nine times. The J gene is TRBJ1-6, the V gene TRBV7-2; D remains unclear. Germline assignment: CDR1 SGHTA and CDR2 FQGNSA. Trimming took 1 base from V and 7 from J, leaving 11 bases between them. CDR3 length: 15 residues. The CDR3 nucleotides read TGTGCCAGCAGCTTAGAGGCGACCCTAAATTCACCCCTCCACTTT. Translation gives CASSLEATLNSPLHF.

This clonotype was counted only a few times. The rearrangement joins TRBV4-3 to TRBJ2-7; D may be TRBD2 (5 bases). Germline V gives CDR1 LGHNA, CDR2 YSLEER. The CDR3 sequence is 14 residues long. Trimming cost V 4 bases and J 2 bases, with 12 bases left between them. The CDR3 DNA follows: TGCGCCAGCAGCCTATACTCCGGGACCTACGAGCAGTACTTC. Amino acids: CASSLYSGTYEQYF.

This clonotype was detected only once. The chain recombines TRBV6-1 with TRBJ2-1, with D tentatively TRBD1 (5 bases). The CDR3 extends over 13 amino acids. V was trimmed by 1 base and J by 4 bases, leaving 5 bases between them. Germline V gives CDR1 MNHNS, CDR2 SASEGT. CDR3 loop: CASSEGQYNEQFF. The CDR3, as DNA: TGTGCCAGCAGTGAAGGACAGTACAATGAGCAGTTCTTC.

Note on this clonotype: A read error may account for a junction end that differs from germline. V usage is TRBV7-8 and J usage is TRBJ2-3; D may be TRBD1 or TRBD2 (5 bases each). CDR1 is SGHVS, CDR2 FQNEAQ, per germline. This CDR3 has 15 amino acids. In DNA, the CDR3 is TGTGCCTGCAGCCTCAGGGACCTGCTCGCAGATACGCAGTATTTT. This translates into CACSLRDLLADTQYF. Full variable domain (rest looked up from reference TRBV7-8 and TRBJ2-3): GAGVSQSPRYKVAKRGQDVALRCDPISGHVSLFWYQQALGQGPEFLTYFQNEAQLDKSGLPSDRFFAERPEGSVSTLKIQRTQQEDSAVYLCACSLRDLLADTQYFGPGTRLTVL.

J is TRBJ2-5 and V is TRBV6-2 or TRBV6-3, with 11 positions matching TRBD2. V dropped 2 bases and J dropped 5; count of bases not matched to a gene: 4. This CDR3 has 15 amino acids. Germline assignment: CDR1 MNHEY and CDR2 SVGEGT. The chain's CDR3 is CASSYRLAGRETQYF. The CDR3 nucleotides are TGTGCCAGCAGTTACCGACTAGCGGGGCGCGAGACCCAGTACTTC.

V gene TRBV20-1 combines with J gene TRBJ2-7; 8 bases are a match to TRBD2. Losses at the gene ends were 3 bases for V and 2 bases for J; bases not matched to a gene: 3. Looked up from germline, CDR1 is DFQATT and CDR2 is SNEGSKA (reference sequence). The length of the CDR3 is 13 residues. CDR3 coding DNA: TGCAGTGCTAGGCCGGGGGGGCCCTACGAGCAGTACTTC. Its translation is CSARPGGPYEQYF.

The gene calls are TRBV4-2 and TRBJ2-3; TRBD1 is a possible D gene (6 bases). V shed 3 bases and J shed 1 base, with 14 bases lying between them. The CDR3 consists of 16 residues. In germline, CDR1 is LGHNA, CDR2 YNFKEQ. CDR3 in amino acids: CASSQPQGQGTDTQYF. In nucleotides, the CDR3 is TGTGCCAGCAGCCAGCCCCAGGGGCAGGGCACAGATACGCAGTATTTT.

The J gene is TRBJ2-1, the V gene TRBV24-1, with D tentatively TRBD2 (6 bases). Per the germline V gene, CDR1 is KGHDR and CDR2 is SFDVKD. Trimming removed 2 bases from V and 10 bases from J, with 14 bases in between. This CDR3 spans 14 amino acids. The CDR3 bases are TGTGCCACCAGTGATTGGGGACTGGCCGGCGAGCAGTTCTTC. Translating it yields CATSDWGLAGEQFF.

This clonotype appeared a few times. The gene calls are TRBV4-3 and TRBJ2-7, with D perhaps TRBD1 (5 bases). The CDR3 has 15 residues. Looked up from germline, CDR1 is LGHNA and CDR2 is YSLEER. The V end lost 3 bases, the J end lost 0 bases, and 12 bases lay between the germline ends. In DNA form, the CDR3 reads TGCGCCAGCAGCCATTGCAGGGATACCTCCTACGAGCAGTACTTC. Translation: CASSHCRDTSYEQYF.

The V and J genes are TRBV12-3 or TRBV12-4 and TRBJ1-1; D is ambiguous. This CDR3 has 13 amino acids. Between the trimmed V and J ends, which lost 0 bases and 10 bases, there was a span of 12 bases. CDR3 nucleotides: TGTGCCAGCAGTTTAGCTGGTTCTCTCCGAGCTTTCTTT. It yields the protein CASSLAGSLRAFF.

The chain carries TRBV7-2 and TRBJ1-2; TRBD1 matches 7 bases. The V gene end was trimmed by 5 bases and the J gene end by 7 bases; junction bases not matched to a gene: 7. Germline assignment: CDR1 SGHTA and CDR2 FQGNSA. The CDR3 sequence is 13 residues long. CDR3 amino acids: CASSVRQGGGYTF. The CDR3 nucleotides are TGTGCCAGCAGCGTGAGACAGGGTGGTGGCTACACCTTC. The whole variable domain, remainder taken from reference TRBV7-2 and TRBJ1-2, is GAGVSQSPSNKVTEKGKDVELRCDPISGHTALYWYRQSLGQGLEFLIYFQGNSAPDKSGLPSDRFSAERTGGSVSTLTIQRTQQEDSAVYLCASSVRQGGGYTFGSGTRLTVV.

As concerns this clonotype: A read error may explain this, as a much larger clone is one base away. The chain links TRBV7-8 to TRBJ2-1, with TRBD2 matching 7 bases. This CDR3 comprises 15 residues. The V gene end was trimmed by 3 bases and the J gene end by 13 bases; junction bases not matched to a gene: 15. Germline CDR1 reads SGHVS; CDR2 reads FQNEAQ. CDR3 coding DNA: TGTGCCAGCAGCTTCGGGGGGACGGTGGCAGAGACCCAGTTCTTC. Protein: CASSFGGTVAETQFF.

This clonotype has more than one count but fewer than ten. This sequence joins TRBV20-1 and TRBJ2-4; 12 nucleotides match TRBD1. The CDR3 loop spans 20 amino acids. V gave up 0 bases and J gave up 0 bases; unmatched junction bases: 12. Germline V CDR1 and CDR2: DFQATT, SNEGSKA (reference sequence). DNA for the CDR3: TGCAGTGCTAGAGATCGGAAGTGGGGACAGGGGGCTCTAGCCAAAAACATTCAGTACTTC. Its translation: CSARDRKWGQGALAKNIQYF.

The chain uses TRBV18 and TRBJ2-6; D is undetermined. V lost 1 base, J lost 1 base, and 14 bases lay in between. This CDR3 is built from 18 residues. Germline loops: CDR1 KGHSH, CDR2 LQKENI. DNA of the CDR3: TGTGCCAGCTCACCACAACTGCCTCAAGGATCTGGGGCCAACGTCCTGACTTTC. Encoded protein: CASSPQLPQGSGANVLTF. The full variable domain, in which reference TRBV18 and TRBJ2-6 provide the parts outside the CDR3, is NAGVMQNPRHLVRRRGQEARLRCSPMKGHSHVYWYRQLPEEGLKFMVYLQKENIIDESGMPKERFSAEFPKEGPSILRIQQVVRGDSAAYFCASSPQLPQGSGANVLTFGAGSRLTVL.

The chain is built from TRBV5-1 and TRBJ2-1, with a tentative D call TRBD2 (6 bases). The ends were cut back, 4 bases at V and 7 bases at J, with 15 bases in the middle. Germline V gene lookup returns CDR1 SGHRS and CDR2 YFSETQ. This CDR3 has 14 residues. The CDR3 region has the DNA TGCGCCAGCAGCCACACCCGGGACTCTAATGAGCAGTTCTTC. Translated: CASSHTRDSNEQFF.

This clonotype has just a few counts. V usage is TRBV29-1 and J usage is TRBJ1-4; D is uncertain. Trimming took off 5 bases at V and 5 bases at J, with 15 bases between the two ends. From germline, CDR1 is SQVTM and CDR2 ANQGSEA. The CDR3 has 14 amino acids. CDR3 sequence (DNA): TGCAGCGTTCTTCTTCAGACCGAAAATGAAAAACTGTTTTTT. This encodes CSVLLQTENEKLFF.

The chain employs TRBV5-6 and TRBJ2-5; D is possibly TRBD1 or TRBD2 (5 bases each). The germline V gene encodes CDR1 SGHDT and CDR2 YYEEEE. With 5 bases removed from V and 1 base from J, the gap between germline ends came to 12 bases. The CDR3 contains 14 residues. CDR3 protein: CASRGTDIQETQYF. For the CDR3, the DNA is TGTGCCAGCAGGGGGACGGATATCCAAGAGACCCAGTACTTC.

This chain links TRBV4-2 with TRBJ2-2, with 9 bases fitting TRBD1. Germline assignment: CDR1 LGHNA and CDR2 YNFKEQ. The V and J ends lost 0 bases and 3 bases, in that order; junction bases with no gene match: 8. This CDR3 has 18 residues. CDR3 nucleotides: TGTGCCAGCAGCCAAGAAAACTTTCGGACAGGGGACACCGGGGAGCTGTTTTTT. This encodes CASSQENFRTGDTGELFF.

Turning to this clonotype: Just one base apart from a much larger clone, this may be a read error. The chain uses TRBV11-1 and TRBJ2-5; no clear D gene. The CDR3 sequence is 11 residues long. V was pared by 3 bases and J by 7 bases, with 6 bases between. Germline values: CDR1 SGHAT, CDR2 FQDESV (reference sequence). The CDR3 region has the DNA TGTGCCAGCAGCTTCATGGGGACCCAGTACTTC. This translates into CASSFMGTQYF.

The chain has TRBV2 and TRBJ1-1, with TRBD1 matching 7 bases. CDR3 size: 13 residues. Losses at the gene ends were 4 bases for V and 10 bases for J; bases not matched to a gene: 9. Germline CDR1 is SNHLY and CDR2 is FYNNEI. The DNA of the CDR3 is TGTGCCAGCAGTGGCACACAGGGGTTAGGAGCTTTCTTT. Amino acids: CASSGTQGLGAFF.

A note on this clonotype: Relative to the germline gene, one junction end is altered; a read error may explain this. CDR3 protein: CTSRDRGLPGSPLHF. The CDR3 DNA sequence: TGTACCAGCCGGGACAGGGGGCTACCAGGATCACCCCTCCACTTT. The V gene is TRBV5-6, the J gene TRBJ1-6; 12 nucleotides match TRBD1. The germline gives CDR1 SGHDT, CDR2 YYEEEE. This CDR3 region has 15 residues.

This clonotype has at least ten counts. This chain links TRBV6-2 or TRBV6-3 with TRBJ2-5, with no clear D. The germline V gene has CDR1 MNHEY and CDR2 SVGEGT. The V gene lost 6 bases and the J gene lost 5 bases, with 4 bases spanning the gap. This CDR3 comprises 10 residues. CDR3 sequence reads: CASRGETQYF. Written as DNA, the CDR3 is TGTGCCAGCAGGGGGGAGACCCAGTACTTC.

The chain is built from TRBV20-1 and TRBJ2-1, with D perhaps matching TRBD1 (6 bases). CDR1 is DFQATT and CDR2 is SNEGSKA in the germline V gene (reference sequence). V lost 5 bases and J 6 bases, leaving 14 bases between the germline ends. The CDR3 covers 13 residues. The CDR3 protein is CSAPDSRLNEQFF. CDR3 coding DNA: TGCAGTGCTCCGGACAGCCGTCTCAATGAGCAGTTCTTC.